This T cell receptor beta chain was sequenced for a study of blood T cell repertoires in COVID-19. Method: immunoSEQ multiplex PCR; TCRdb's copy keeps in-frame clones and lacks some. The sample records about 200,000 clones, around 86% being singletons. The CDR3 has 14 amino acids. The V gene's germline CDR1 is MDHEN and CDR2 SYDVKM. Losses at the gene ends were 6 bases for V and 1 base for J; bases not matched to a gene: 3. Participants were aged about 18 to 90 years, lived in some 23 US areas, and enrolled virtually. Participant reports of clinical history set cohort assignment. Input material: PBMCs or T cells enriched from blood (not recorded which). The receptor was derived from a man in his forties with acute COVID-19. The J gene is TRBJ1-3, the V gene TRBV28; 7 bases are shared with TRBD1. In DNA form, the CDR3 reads TGTGCCAGCAGGGAGACAGGGTCTGGAAACACCATATATTTT. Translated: CASRETGSGNTIYF.